This T cell receptor (beta chain) was observed in a study of T cells expressing NK-cell markers. As for the study in general: The authors derived TCR beta repertoires from sorted CD3+CD56+NKG2C+, CD3+CD56+NKG2C- and CD3+CD56-NKG2C+ T cells.

On this clonotype: Its antigen is unidentified.

Study results and limitations: In a few donors, these clonotypes also led the CD3+CD56-NKG2C+ fraction.

Reprocessing the 5' RACE reads, TCRdb reports a single entry for every CDR3 protein and omits DNA. The table lists 550,000 or so distinct CDR3 sequences. Sequencing was performed on blood T cells: a sorted CD56 or NKG2C T cell subset, CD4+ or CD8+ T cells, or bulk PBMC T cells (not recorded which). The source of this sequence is a man in his late teens or twenties in good health.

The CDR3 protein is CAAADGPTNEKLFF. This chain links TRBV6-1 with TRBJ1-4. CDR1 MNHNS and CDR2 SASEGT come from the germline V gene. The CDR3 consists of 14 residues.